Following are 24 T cell receptor beta chains from one sample sequenced in a study of blood T cell repertoires in COVID-19. TCRdb's copy holds only in-frame clones and misses some; the assay was immunoSEQ multiplex PCR. The table shows 37,000 or so clones, with 81% occurring only once. Sequencing used peripheral blood. These TCRs come from a man older than 75 with active or convalescent COVID-19.

The chain couples TRBV5-1 to TRBJ2-1; tentatively, D is TRBD2 (5 bases). The germline V gene has CDR1 SGHRS and CDR2 YFSETQ. This CDR3 region has 14 residues. Trimming removed 5 bases from V and 2 bases from J, with 11 bases in between. CDR3 in amino acids: CASRRTPAYNEQFF. CDR3 bases: TGCGCCAGCAGGAGGACTCCCGCCTACAATGAGCAGTTCTTC.

The chain combines TRBV11-2 with TRBJ2-5; D is uncertain. The CDR3 sequence is 13 residues long. V lost 5 bases and J 2 bases, leaving 9 bases between the germline ends. Looked up from germline, CDR1 is SGHAT and CDR2 is FQNNGV. The CDR3: CASSLPAQETQYF. CDR3 DNA: TGTGCCAGCAGCCTACCTGCGCAAGAGACCCAGTACTTC.

The chain combines TRBV9 with TRBJ2-7, with 8 bases matching TRBD2. The length of the CDR3 is 15 residues. The trim removed 0 bases at V and 4 bases at J, leaving 6 bases unmatched. CDR1 and CDR2 (germline): SGDLS, YYNGEE. The chain's CDR3 is CASSVGVAGTYEQYF. The CDR3 DNA is TGTGCCAGCAGCGTAGGAGTAGCGGGAACGTACGAGCAGTACTTC.

The chain uses TRBV6-5 and TRBJ1-1; D might be TRBD1 (5 bases). In germline, CDR1 is MNHEY, CDR2 SVGAGI. Deletions cut 3 bases from V and 4 bases from J, with 9 bases between. This CDR3 comprises 13 residues. The CDR3 DNA reads as TGTGCCAGCAGTTATAGGGGATTCACTGAAGCTTTCTTT. It is translated as CASSYRGFTEAFF.

The V gene is TRBV9, the J gene TRBJ2-5; D gene unclear. Per germline, CDR1 SGDLS and CDR2 YYNGEE. With 0 bases removed from V and 5 bases from J, the gap between germline ends came to 8 bases. There are 13 residues in the CDR3. CDR3 sequence: CASSVAQRETQYF. CDR3 coding DNA: TGTGCCAGCAGCGTAGCTCAGAGGGAGACCCAGTACTTC.

The chain employs TRBV4-3 and TRBJ2-3; 8 bases are shared with TRBD2. After removal of 0 bases from V and 1 base from J, the junction contained 6 bases not matched to a gene. The CDR3 extends over 17 amino acids. Germline loops: CDR1 LGHNA, CDR2 YSLEER. CDR3 bases: TGCGCCAGCAGCCAAGATCCCCCGACTAGCGGCACAGATACGCAGTATTTT. Protein: CASSQDPPTSGTDTQYF.

This chain joins TRBV29-1 and TRBJ1-4; D is possibly TRBD1 (5 bases). The CDR3 covers 13 residues. Germline V gene lookup returns CDR1 SQVTM and CDR2 ANQGSEA. V lost 8 bases, J lost 8 bases, and 18 bases lay in between. Here the CDR3 DNA reads TGCAGCATAGGAGTGGGGCAAAGCGAAAAACTGTTTTTT. Translated, it gives CSIGVGQSEKLFF.

The V gene is TRBV12-3 or TRBV12-4, the J gene TRBJ1-2, with 7 bases identical to TRBD1. CDR3 length equals 13 residues. Losses at the gene ends were 6 bases for V and 8 bases for J; bases not matched to a gene: 9. DNA for the CDR3: TGTGCCAGCAGCCCCGGACAGGATTTGGGCTACACCTTC. This encodes CASSPGQDLGYTF.

The V and J genes are TRBV9 and TRBJ2-5; D may be TRBD1 (5 bases). This CDR3 has 12 residues. V lost 0 bases, J lost 5 bases, and 5 bases lay in between. Germline CDR1 reads SGDLS; CDR2 reads YYNGEE. The CDR3: CASSVEGETQYF. In DNA, the CDR3 is TGTGCCAGCAGCGTAGAGGGGGAGACCCAGTACTTC. Full variable domain (rest looked up from reference TRBV9 and TRBJ2-5): DSGVTQTPKHLITATGQRVTLRCSPRSGDLSVYWYQQSLDQGLQFLIQYYNGEERAKGNILERFSAQQFPDLHSELNLSSLELGDSALYFCASSVEGETQYFGPGTRLLVL.

V is TRBV4-2 and J is TRBJ1-1, with unresolved D. Germline values: CDR1 LGHNA, CDR2 YNFKEQ. There are 14 residues in the CDR3. V gave up 0 bases and J gave up 1 base, with 6 bases separating them. This CDR3 is CASSQDLANTEAFF. The CDR3, as DNA: TGTGCCAGCAGCCAAGATCTAGCGAACACTGAAGCTTTCTTT.

The chain employs TRBV15 and TRBJ2-1; TRBD2 aligns across 10 bases. With V trimmed by 3 bases and J by 9 bases, 11 bases remained unmatched. This CDR3 spans 16 amino acids. Germline-derived CDR1 and CDR2 are LNHNV and YYDKDF (reference sequence). Here the CDR3 DNA reads TGTGCCACCAGCAGCCCGGGACTAGCGAGGCGGGGTGAGCAGTTCTTC. Protein sequence: CATSSPGLARRGEQFF.

The V and J genes are TRBV4-3 and TRBJ1-2, with TRBD1 as a possible D gene (5 bases). The CDR3 has 12 amino acids. Looked up from germline, CDR1 is LGHNA and CDR2 is YSLEER. The V and J ends lost 4 bases and 4 bases respectively, with 7 bases between them. The CDR3 bases are TGCGCCAGCAGCCGAACAGGCTATGGCTACACCTTC. Its protein product is CASSRTGYGYTF.

CDR3 sequence: CASVSEPTDTQYF. The CDR3 DNA follows: TGTGCCAGCGTCAGCGAACCCACAGATACGCAGTATTTT. The genes are TRBV6-5 and TRBJ2-3; no reliable D call. This CDR3 has 13 amino acids. V was clipped by 8 bases and J by 2 bases, with 11 bases between them. The germline CDR1 and CDR2 sequences are MNHEY and SVGAGI.

The chain joins TRBV7-9 to TRBJ2-3; 7 nucleotides align to TRBD2. This CDR3 spans 14 amino acids. Germline CDR1 and CDR2: SEHNR and FQNEAQ (reference sequence). Losses at the gene ends were 5 bases for V and 1 base for J; bases not matched to a gene: 3. CDR3 DNA sequence: TGTGCCAGCAGCCCAAGCGGGGGCACAGATACGCAGTATTTT. Encoded protein: CASSPSGGTDTQYF.

The chain uses TRBV7-9 and TRBJ2-7, with D hard to call. The V gene lost 5 bases and the J gene lost 5 bases, with 16 bases spanning the gap. The CDR3 extends over 14 amino acids. Germline assignment: CDR1 SEHNR and CDR2 FQNEAQ (reference sequence). The CDR3 reads CASSHVGSLDEQYF. CDR3 DNA: TGTGCCAGCAGCCACGTCGGTTCGCTCGACGAGCAGTACTTC.

The rearrangement links TRBV13 to TRBJ2-5, with D tentatively TRBD2 (6 bases). Trimming cost V 5 bases and J 1 base, with 11 bases left between them. This CDR3 contains 14 residues. Germline V CDR1 and CDR2: PRHDT, FYEKMQ (reference sequence). The CDR3 DNA reads as TGTGCCAGCAGCCCCGTTAGCGGCCAAGAGACCCAGTACTTC. Protein product: CASSPVSGQETQYF.

The rearrangement links TRBV4-3 to TRBJ2-1, with 7 bases fitting TRBD2. Germline V gives CDR1 LGHNA, CDR2 YSLEER. CDR3 length equals 15 residues. Unmatched junction bases numbered 3, after V lost 0 bases and J lost 4 bases. For the CDR3, the DNA is TGCGCCAGCAGCCAAGATCGAGCGGGGTACAATGAGCAGTTCTTC. It yields the protein CASSQDRAGYNEQFF.

CDR3 bases: TGCGCCAGCAGCCTCTACACTAGCGGGGGGGCGAGTGAGCAGTTCTTC. This translates into CASSLYTSGGASEQFF. The chain recombines TRBV5-1 with TRBJ2-1, with 13 positions matching TRBD2. From germline, CDR1 is SGHRS and CDR2 YFSETQ. V lost 4 bases to trimming and J lost 9 bases; unmatched junction nucleotides: 10. This CDR3 is built from 16 residues.

This chain uses TRBV19 with TRBJ1-1, with a possible D match to TRBD1 (6 bases). The CDR3 loop spans 15 amino acids. Trimming removed 7 bases from V and 5 bases from J, with 20 bases in between. Germline V gene data show CDR1 as LNHDA and CDR2 as SQIVND (reference sequence). The CDR3 loop is CASTSQAGGDTEAFF. The DNA for the CDR3 is TGTGCCAGTACTTCACAGGCGGGGGGCGATACTGAAGCTTTCTTT.

The chain carries TRBV7-7 and TRBJ2-2, with unresolved D. Germline V gives CDR1 SSHAT, CDR2 FNYEAQ (reference sequence). The length of the CDR3 is 15 residues. Between the trimmed V and J ends, which lost 1 base and 3 bases, there was a span of 9 bases. The CDR3 here is CASSLGIPDTGELFF. The CDR3 region has the DNA TGTGCCAGCAGCTTAGGTATCCCAGACACCGGGGAGCTGTTTTTT.

This sequence joins TRBV14 and TRBJ2-5, with 9 bases matching TRBD2. V lost 0 bases, J lost 3 bases, and 17 bases stayed unmatched. Germline CDR1 is SGHDN and CDR2 is FVKESK. The CDR3 has 20 residues. CDR3: CASSQEPGPHQPSGEETQYF. CDR3 coding DNA: TGTGCCAGCAGCCAAGAGCCGGGACCCCACCAGCCTAGCGGGGAAGAGACCCAGTACTTC.

The chain combines TRBV5-4 with TRBJ2-3; perhaps TRBD1 as D (6 bases). There are 14 residues in the CDR3. Trimming removed 0 bases from V and 7 bases from J, with 12 bases in between. Per germline, CDR1 SGHNT and CDR2 YYREEE (reference sequence). CDR3 in DNA: TGTGCCAGCAGCTTGGTGAGGGGGATGAATACGCAGTATTTT. Translating gives CASSLVRGMNTQYF.

This clone turned up a few times. The chain links TRBV9 to TRBJ2-3; 9 nucleotides line up with TRBD1. The CDR3 has 22 residues. J gave up 4 bases and V 4 bases, and 28 bases lay outside the gene matches. From germline, CDR1 is SGDLS and CDR2 YYNGEE. The CDR3 loop is CASSPYHRPGQGIQTGSDTQYF. The CDR3 DNA reads TGTGCCAGCAGCCCATACCACCGACCGGGACAGGGAATCCAGACTGGCTCAGATACGCAGTATTTT. Together with reference TRBV9 and TRBJ2-3, the CDR3 gives the full variable domain: DSGVTQTPKHLITATGQRVTLRCSPRSGDLSVYWYQQSLDQGLQFLIQYYNGEERAKGNILERFSAQQFPDLHSELNLSSLELGDSALYFCASSPYHRPGQGIQTGSDTQYFGPGTRLTVL.

This chain connects TRBV29-1 to TRBJ1-1, with D maybe TRBD1 (6 bases). Germline V gives CDR1 SQVTM, CDR2 ANQGSEA. V was pared by 1 base and J by 6 bases, with 12 bases between. This CDR3 region has 13 residues. The CDR3 DNA is TGCAGCGTTGAAGTGGGAGGGGGAGCTGAAGCTTTCTTT. Its protein product is CSVEVGGGAEAFF.